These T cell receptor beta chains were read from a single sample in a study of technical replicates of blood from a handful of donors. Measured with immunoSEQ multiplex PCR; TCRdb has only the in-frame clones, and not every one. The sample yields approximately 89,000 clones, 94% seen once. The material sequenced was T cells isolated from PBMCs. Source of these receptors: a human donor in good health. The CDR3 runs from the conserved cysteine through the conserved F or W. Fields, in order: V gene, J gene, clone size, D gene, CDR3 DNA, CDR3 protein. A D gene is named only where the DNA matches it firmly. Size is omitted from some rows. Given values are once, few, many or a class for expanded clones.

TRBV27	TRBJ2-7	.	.	TGTGCCAGCAGTTGGACAGAAGCCTACGAGCAGTACTTC	CASSWTEAYEQYF
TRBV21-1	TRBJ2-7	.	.	TGTGCCAGCAGCAAACAGGGGCTAGACGAGCAGTACTTC	CASSKQGLDEQYF
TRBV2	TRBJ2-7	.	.	TGTGCCAGCAGTCCGTGGAGAGGGAACACCTACGAGCAGTACTTC	CASSPWRGNTYEQYF
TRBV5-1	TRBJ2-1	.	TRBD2	TGCGCCAGCAGCTTGGTGAGCGGGACCGACAATGAGCAGTTCTTC	CASSLVSGTDNEQFF
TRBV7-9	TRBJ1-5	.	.	TGTGCCAGCAGCTTGATATCAGATCAGCCCCAGCATTTT	CASSLISDQPQHF
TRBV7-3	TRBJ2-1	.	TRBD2	TGTGCCAGCAGCTCAGCGGGAGGAGGCTACAATGAGCAGTTCTTC	CASSSAGGGYNEQFF
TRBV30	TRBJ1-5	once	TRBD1	TGTGCATGGGACAGGGGGGACAATCAGCCCCAGCATTTT	CAWDRGDNQPQHF
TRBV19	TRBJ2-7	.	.	TGTGCCAGTAGTAACTCCAACTACGAGCAGTACTTC	CASSNSNYEQYF
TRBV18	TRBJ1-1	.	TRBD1	TGTGCCAGCTCACCAAGGGGGCTGAACACTGAAGCTTTCTTT	CASSPRGLNTEAFF
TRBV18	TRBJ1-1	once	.	TGTGCCAGCTCCCGGGACAAGAACACTGAAGCTTTCTTT	CASSRDKNTEAFF
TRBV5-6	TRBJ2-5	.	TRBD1	TGTGCCAGCAGCCCGAATACCAGGGGGCGTCAAGAGACCCAGTACTTC	CASSPNTRGRQETQYF
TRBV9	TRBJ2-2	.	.	TGTGCCAGCAGCGTTGGGGGCGTCGGCACCGGGGAGCTGTTTTTT	CASSVGGVGTGELFF
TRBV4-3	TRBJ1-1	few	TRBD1	TGCGCCAGCAGCCAAGATCAGGGGGGGAACACTGAAGCTTTCTTT	CASSQDQGGNTEAFF
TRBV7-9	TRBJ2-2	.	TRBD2	TGTGCCAGCAGCTTAGATCAGCGGGAGCTCACCGGGGAGCTGTTTTTT	CASSLDQRELTGELFF
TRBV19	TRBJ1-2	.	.	TGTGCCACCAAATACAATAACTATGGCTACACCTTC	CATKYNNYGYTF
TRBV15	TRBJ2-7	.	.	TGTGCCACCAGCAGAGATCAACGTGGAGTTTGGCAGCGATCCTACGAGCAGTACTTC	CATSRDQRGVWQRSYEQYF
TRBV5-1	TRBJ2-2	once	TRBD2	TGCGCCAGCAGCTGGCTAGCGGGAGGGCCGTACACCGGGGAGCTGTTTTTT	CASSWLAGGPYTGELFF
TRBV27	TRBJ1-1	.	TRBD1	TGTGCCAGCTTTTGGGGACAGACTCCTTTCTTT	CASFWGQTPFF
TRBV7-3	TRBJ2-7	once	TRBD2	TGTGCCAGCAGCCCTAGCGGGGCCTACGAGCAGTACTTC	CASSPSGAYEQYF
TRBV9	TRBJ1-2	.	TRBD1	TGTGCCAGCAGCGTAAGACAGGGCCTTGGCTACACCTTC	CASSVRQGLGYTF